Reported below is one T cell receptor beta chain. Clinical history reported by participants formed the basis on which cohorts were assigned. The data stem from a study of blood T cell repertoires in COVID-19. Study details: The recovered donors of Cohort 3 showed two negative PCRs, clearance, or symptom resolution. The study drew acute and convalescent COVID-19 samples from the United States, Italy and Spain.

In the study's own analysis: Amplification with reference gene primers provided the estimates of nucleated cell counts. Libraries were prepared by immunoSEQ multiplex PCR; TCRdb keeps only in-frame clonotypes and omits some of them. V and J calls and clone size are those listed in that table; D and trimming were worked out from the DNA. The sample includes some 180,000 clones, roughly 78% seen only once; the top ten take 15% to 20%. Sequenced material: PBMCs or T cells enriched from blood (not recorded which). The receptor was derived from a woman between 70 and 85 years old in a cohort exposed to, infected with or recovered from COVID-19 (not recorded which).

CDR3 DNA sequence: TGTGCCAGCAGTCTCGGGACACGGGTGGGCGGCTACACCTTC. Protein product: CASSLGTRVGGYTF. The chain carries TRBV28 and TRBJ1-2; maybe TRBD1 (6 bases). V was cut by 5 bases and J by 8 bases, with 18 bases left in between. The CDR3 has 14 residues. The germline gives CDR1 MDHEN, CDR2 SYDVKM.